This passage covers 27 T cell receptor beta chains from one sample sequenced in a study of T cell responses to AZD1222 COVID-19 vaccine. TCRdb's table, derived via immunoSEQ multiplex PCR, lists solely in-frame clones and lacks some. The sample shows 110,000 or so clones, around 90% of them seen only once. Sequences were derived from peripheral blood, sampled on day 0 of AZD1222 vaccination. These receptors originate from an adult in good health.

V and J are TRBV2 and TRBJ1-5; TRBD1 might be the D (6 bases). The CDR3 has 13 residues. V lost 7 bases and J 2 bases, leaving 9 bases between the germline ends. CDR1 is SNHLY and CDR2 is FYNNEI in the germline V gene. This chain's CDR3 is CASTRQGNQPQHF. The CDR3 bases are TGTGCCAGCACCAGACAGGGCAATCAGCCCCAGCATTTT.

This rearrangement joins TRBV2 to TRBJ2-5; D remains unclear. The V end was cut by 3 bases, the J end by 5 bases, with 13 bases between. This CDR3 has 14 amino acids. Germline lookup yields CDR1 SNHLY and CDR2 FYNNEI. In DNA, the CDR3 is TGTGCCAGCAGTGACGGTCTGATAGGGGAGACCCAGTACTTC. Its translation: CASSDGLIGETQYF.

The chain has TRBV6-5 and TRBJ2-1; 8 bases fit TRBD2. Losses at the gene ends were 0 bases for V and 7 bases for J; bases not matched to a gene: 8. CDR3 size: 16 residues. The germline V gene encodes CDR1 MNHEY and CDR2 SVGAGI. In nucleotides, the CDR3 is TGTGCCAGCAGTTACTCCCGAACGGGAGGGCCGAATGAGCAGTTCTTC. This translates into CASSYSRTGGPNEQFF.

The chain employs TRBV29-1 and TRBJ1-1, with D unclear. The germline CDR1 and CDR2 sequences are SQVTM and ANQGSEA. CDR3 size: 11 residues. Trimming left V 4 bases short and J 7 bases short, with 10 bases between. CDR3 DNA sequence: TGCAGCGTTGGCCCCTCCTATGAAGCTTTCTTT. This translates into CSVGPSYEAFF.

This clone is a singleton in its sample. This chain joins TRBV27 and TRBJ2-3, with TRBD1 matching 7 bases. V shed 2 bases, J shed 0 bases, and the junction held 5 bases outside the gene matches. CDR1 MNHEY and CDR2 SMNVEV come from the germline V gene (reference sequence). This CDR3 comprises 16 residues. The CDR3: CASSLGDSTSTDTQYF. As DNA, the CDR3 is TGTGCCAGCAGTTTAGGGGACAGTACTAGCACAGATACGCAGTATTTT.

This chain uses TRBV5-6 with TRBJ2-1; the D gene is possibly TRBD1 (6 bases). V was clipped by 3 bases and J by 9 bases, with 25 bases between them. This CDR3 contains 17 residues. The germline CDR1 and CDR2 sequences are SGHDT and YYEEEE. The CDR3 nucleotides are TGTGCCAGCAGCTCGAAAGAAGGGGGTATACATCTCGGTGAGCAGTTCTTC. This sequence encodes CASSSKEGGIHLGEQFF.

The chain is built from TRBV5-8 and TRBJ2-1; D call uncertain. The V and J ends lost 2 bases and 2 bases respectively, with 14 bases between them. Germline CDR1 SGHTS, CDR2 YDEGEE. The CDR3 covers 16 residues. The CDR3 DNA follows: TGTGCCAGCAGCTTTTTGCCGGGTACCACCTACAATGAGCAGTTCTTC. This gives the protein CASSFLPGTTYNEQFF.

The chain employs TRBV28 and TRBJ2-1; weak D call: TRBD1 (6 bases). This CDR3 contains 16 residues. V was trimmed by 3 bases and J by 5 bases, leaving 17 bases between them. Germline CDR1 reads MDHEN; CDR2 reads SYDVKM. CDR3 loop: CASSLSGTPAHNEQFF. For the CDR3, the DNA is TGTGCCAGCAGTTTGTCCGGGACACCTGCCCACAATGAGCAGTTCTTC.

This clone appeared once. This chain joins TRBV6-5 and TRBJ1-2; D unclear. V lost 0 bases to trimming and J lost 3 bases, with 5 bases between them. This CDR3 has 13 amino acids. The germline V gene encodes CDR1 MNHEY and CDR2 SVGAGI. CDR3 sequence (DNA): TGTGCCAGCAGTTACTCGAGTCACTATGGCTACACCTTC. Its translation: CASSYSSHYGYTF.

This clone was seen a single time. This CDR3 is also generated by other DNA sequences in the sample. The chain has TRBV30 and TRBJ1-5, with D uncertain. CDR3 size: 13 residues. Germline loops: CDR1 GTSNPN, CDR2 SVGIG (reference sequence). Trimming left V 0 bases short and J 1 base short, with 4 bases between. CDR3 amino acids: CAWSVDSNQPQHF. The CDR3 DNA follows: TGTGCCTGGAGTGTCGACAGCAATCAGCCCCAGCATTTT.

The chain has TRBV6-5 and TRBJ1-5, with unresolved D. This CDR3 comprises 14 residues. The V end lost 0 bases, the J end lost 5 bases, and 8 bases lay between the germline ends. Germline values: CDR1 MNHEY, CDR2 SVGAGI. In DNA form, the CDR3 reads TGTGCCAGCAGTTACTCGGGTTATTATCAGCCCCAGCATTTT. It translates to CASSYSGYYQPQHF.

The chain uses TRBV28 and TRBJ2-3; D remains ambiguous. Germline CDR1 MDHEN, CDR2 SYDVKM. This CDR3 is built from 12 residues. With 4 bases removed from V and 4 bases from J, the gap between germline ends came to 6 bases. The CDR3 region is CASSYFSDTQYF. CDR3 in DNA: TGTGCCAGCAGTTATTTTTCAGATACGCAGTATTTT. Complete variable domain (other parts from reference TRBV28 and TRBJ2-3): DVKVTQSSRYLVKRTGEKVFLECVQDMDHENMFWYRQDPGLGLRLIYFSYDVKMKEKGDIPEGYSVSREKKERFSLILESASTNQTSMYLCASSYFSDTQYFGPGTRLTVL.

V gene TRBV30 combines with J gene TRBJ2-1, with 9 positions matching TRBD1. After removal of 0 bases from V and 8 bases from J, the junction contained 14 bases not matched to a gene. CDR1 GTSNPN and CDR2 SVGIG come from the germline V gene (reference sequence). CDR3 size: 17 residues. CDR3 region: CAWSVMLMGDRDYEQFF. The CDR3 DNA is TGTGCCTGGAGTGTTATGCTTATGGGGGACAGGGATTATGAGCAGTTCTTC.

The J gene is TRBJ1-2, the V gene TRBV6-1; 10 positions agree with TRBD1. Germline trimming cut 2 bases from V and 4 bases from J; bases unmatched to any gene: 1. From germline, CDR1 is MNHNS and CDR2 SASEGT. This CDR3 comprises 14 residues. The CDR3 coding sequence is TGTGCCAGCAGTGAACGGACAGGGGGCTATGGCTACACCTTC. It yields the protein CASSERTGGYGYTF.

This sequence joins TRBV5-4 and TRBJ2-5, with D perhaps matching TRBD1 or TRBD2 (7 bases each). The CDR3 has 13 residues. CDR1 and CDR2 from the germline V gene are SGHNT and YYREEE (reference sequence). V was pared by 4 bases and J by 7 bases, with 14 bases between. CDR3 coding DNA: TGTGCCAGCAGCCCAGGGGGGGAGGGGACCCAGTACTTC. Amino acids: CASSPGGEGTQYF.

This sequence joins TRBV21-1 and TRBJ1-1; the D segment call TRBD1 is taken from the table without a DNA check. TRBV21-1 is listed as a pseudogene. The CDR3 sequence is 16 residues long. For the CDR3, the DNA is TGTGCCAGCAGACCACAGGAATCTTCAATGAACACTGAAGCTTTCTTT. Translating gives CASRPQESSMNTEAFF.

In this sample, this clone turned up once. The CDR3 region has the DNA TGTGCCAGTAGTATTGGGACGGCAAAACTGTTTTTT. The encoded protein is CASSIGTAKLFF. The V and J genes are TRBV19 and TRBJ1-4; D is possibly TRBD1 (5 bases). Germline V gene lookup returns CDR1 LNHDA and CDR2 SQIVND (reference sequence). V lost 3 bases to trimming and J lost 10 bases, with 9 bases between them. This CDR3 contains 12 residues.

V is TRBV19 and J is TRBJ1-5; 7 nucleotides agree with TRBD1. V lost 4 bases, J lost 0 bases, and 6 bases stayed unmatched. This CDR3 spans 16 amino acids. CDR1 is LNHDA, CDR2 SQIVND, per germline (reference sequence). The CDR3 loop is CASSRQGTYSNQPQHF. The DNA of the CDR3 is TGTGCCAGTAGTAGACAGGGCACGTATAGCAATCAGCCCCAGCATTTT.

This chain connects TRBV9 to TRBJ1-1; 8 bases align to TRBD1. The CDR3 is 16 residues long. CDR1 SGDLS and CDR2 YYNGEE come from the germline V gene. V dropped 1 base and J dropped 4; count of bases not matched to a gene: 9. The CDR3 protein is CASSVSPQTGGTEAFF. CDR3 nucleotide sequence: TGTGCCAGCAGCGTAAGCCCTCAAACAGGGGGCACTGAAGCTTTCTTT.

The chain uses TRBV21-1 and TRBJ2-7; TRBD1 reflects the table's D call only, with no check against the DNA. TRBV21-1 is a pseudogene segment. The CDR3 covers 16 residues. This chain's CDR3 is CASSIGDGTGAYEQYF. CDR3 nucleotides: TGTGCCAGCAGCATTGGGGACGGGACAGGAGCCTACGAGCAGTACTTC.

This clone was detected a few times. CDR3 loop: CASSRVTGFGDTEAFF. Here the CDR3 DNA reads TGTGCCAGCAGCCGCGTAACAGGGTTTGGGGACACTGAAGCTTTCTTT. The chain links TRBV3-1 (or the pseudogene TRBV3-2) to TRBJ1-1; D is perhaps TRBD1 (6 bases). This CDR3 spans 16 amino acids. Germline CDR1 is LGHDT and CDR2 is YNNKEL (reference sequence). V was cut by 4 bases and J by 3 bases, with 18 bases left in between.

The V and J genes are TRBV3-1 (or the pseudogene TRBV3-2) and TRBJ1-2; the D gene is possibly TRBD1 (5 bases). This CDR3 is 14 amino acids long. V lost 4 bases and J 3 bases, leaving 12 bases between the germline ends. Germline V gene lookup returns CDR1 LGHDT and CDR2 YNNKEL (reference sequence). CDR3 nucleotide sequence: TGTGCCAGCAGCCGTACGGGGACGGACTATGGCTACACCTTC. Translation gives CASSRTGTDYGYTF.

The genes are TRBV5-1 and TRBJ1-5; 7 nucleotides align to TRBD1. The CDR3 is 15 residues long. Germline V gene sequence: CDR1 SGHRS, CDR2 YFSETQ. Losses at the gene ends were 4 bases for V and 3 bases for J; bases not matched to a gene: 7. DNA for the CDR3: TGCGCCAGCAGCCATTCAACAGGGGACAATCAGCCCCAGCATTTT. Protein product: CASSHSTGDNQPQHF.

The chain uses TRBV5-1 and TRBJ2-1, with a weak D call TRBD2 (7 bases). Trimming stripped 3 bases from V and 8 bases from J, with 27 bases between. The CDR3 has 18 residues. Germline loops: CDR1 SGHRS, CDR2 YFSETQ. The CDR3 sequence is CASSSPNLGGLEWYEQFF. DNA of the CDR3: TGCGCCAGCAGCTCACCGAACTTGGGGGGGCTTGAGTGGTATGAGCAGTTCTTC.

A word on this clone: Compared with germline, one end of the junction differs, possibly owing to a read error. The CDR3 here is CANSYGTGMRTF. The CDR3 coding sequence is TGTGCCAACAGCTACGGGACAGGGATGCGAACCTTC. The V call is TRBV5-8, the J call TRBJ1-2, with 9 positions matching TRBD1. Per germline, CDR1 SGHTS and CDR2 YDEGEE. CDR3 length equals 12 residues.

This clone appeared a few times. The V call is TRBV19, the J call TRBJ1-5, with 9 bases lining up with TRBD1. The CDR3 has 17 amino acids. V shed 8 bases and J 0 bases; nucleotides not matched to a gene: 11. Germline V gene sequence: CDR1 LNHDA, CDR2 SQIVND (reference sequence). CDR3 in amino acids: CASARGQGTPSNQPQHF. The CDR3 DNA is TGTGCCAGTGCCCGCGGACAGGGGACCCCTAGCAATCAGCCCCAGCATTTT.

The genes are TRBV27 and TRBJ1-3; no clear D. The V end lost 7 bases, the J end lost 0 bases, and 7 bases lay between the germline ends. The germline V gene has CDR1 MNHEY and CDR2 SMNVEV (reference sequence). This CDR3 contains 13 residues. Here the CDR3 DNA reads TGTGCCAGCATGCCCCTCTCTGGAAACACCATATATTTT. Translating gives CASMPLSGNTIYF.